In this sample, the clone carrying this T cell receptor (beta chain) turned up many times. The data were taken from a study of blood T cells in healthy people across ages. V lost 1 base, J lost 4 bases, and 20 bases lay in between. Germline V gene lookup returns CDR1 SEHNR and CDR2 FQNEAQ (reference sequence). The CDR3 covers 17 residues. A second PCR of about 6 to 12 cycles used a sample-barcoded 5' primer and a J-beta primer mix. TCRdb processed the 5' RACE reads anew with MiXCR; each CDR3 protein has one entry. The top ten hold about 11% of the sample, which has roughly 1,500,000 distinct CDR3 sequences, almost 35% seen once.

The source material was blood. This chain uses TRBV7-9 with TRBJ2-7, with a possible D match to TRBD1 (6 bases). The sequence came from a woman in her twenties or thirties in good health. CDR3 loop: CASSLVPNRVVLYEQYF. The CDR3 DNA follows: TGTGCCAGCAGCTTAGTACCTAACAGGGTGGTATTGTACGAGCAGTACTTC.